The 24 T cell receptor beta chains below were found in one sample sequenced in a study of early T cells in non-severe SARS-CoV-2 infection (dated by TCRdb to the early 2020s). Receptor libraries were prepared by 5' RACE. Sequencing relied on a NextSeq 500. TCRdb's own reprocessing of the public reads used fastp at Q25 and MiXCR and kept productive beta chains. Rows with a matching CDR3 protein are joined into one entry that keeps the most common DNA and genes. This sample holds 32,000 or so distinct CDR3 sequences; 9% were observed only once. The ten largest make up over 10% of the sample. Sequences were obtained from whole blood. Receptor source: an adult who was a healthcare worker with PCR-confirmed SARS-CoV-2 infection or an uninfected control (not recorded which).

This clonotype was counted ten times or more. The genes are TRBV29-1 and TRBJ2-7; D may be TRBD1 (6 bases). Deletions cut 4 bases from V and 1 base from J, with 17 bases between. The V gene's germline CDR1 is SQVTM and CDR2 ANQGSEA. This CDR3 is 15 amino acids long. This CDR3 is CSVVSVDRPSYEQYF. CDR3 DNA sequence: TGCAGCGTTGTGTCGGTAGACAGGCCGTCCTACGAGCAGTACTTC.

Ten or more counts support this clonotype. The gene calls are TRBV7-9 and TRBJ1-6, with D perhaps TRBD1 (5 bases). Germline V gene lookup returns CDR1 SEHNR and CDR2 FQNEAQ (reference sequence). The CDR3 runs to 14 residues. Deletions cut 3 bases from V and 10 bases from J, with 13 bases between. The CDR3 loop is CASSFFQEGSPLHF. The CDR3 region has the DNA TGTGCCAGCAGCTTTTTCCAAGAGGGGTCACCCCTCCACTTT. The full variable domain, in which reference TRBV7-9 and TRBJ1-6 provide the parts outside the CDR3, is DTGVSQNPRHKITKRGQNVTFRCDPISEHNRLYWYRQTLGQGPEFLTYFQNEAQLEKSRLLSDRFSAERPKGSFSTLEIQRTEQGDSAMYLCASSFFQEGSPLHFGNGTRLTVT.

About this clonotype: Since a much larger clone is just one base distant, this may be a read error. This sequence joins TRBV20-1 and TRBJ2-1; D possibly corresponds to TRBD1 (5 bases). Deletions cut 6 bases from V and 7 bases from J, with 19 bases between. CDR3 length: 14 residues. The germline CDR1 and CDR2 sequences are DFQATT and SNEGSKA (reference sequence). This CDR3 is CSARAQTRRNEQFF. Written as DNA, the CDR3 is TGCAGTGCCAGGGCGCAGACTCGGCGGAATGAGCAGTTCTTC.

There are many counts of this clonotype. This sequence joins TRBV19 and TRBJ2-7; no definite D call. Trimming shortened V by 6 bases and J by 0 bases, and 9 bases separated the two germline ends. The CDR3 covers 13 residues. Germline V gives CDR1 LNHDA, CDR2 SQIVND (reference sequence). The CDR3 bases are TGTGCCAGTAGCCCAGAGAGCTCCTACGAGCAGTACTTC. It encodes CASSPESSYEQYF.

This clonotype was recorded many times. V usage is TRBV29-1 and J usage is TRBJ2-7; 10 positions match TRBD2. V lost 6 bases and J lost 3; bases outside the gene matches: 8. Germline V lookup: CDR1 SQVTM, CDR2 ANQGSEA. This CDR3 is 14 amino acids long. The CDR3 sequence: CSVPTSGANYEQYF. The CDR3 DNA reads as TGCAGCGTCCCTACTAGCGGGGCCAACTACGAGCAGTACTTC.

This clonotype was counted at least ten times. J is TRBJ1-5 and V is TRBV7-2; D ambiguous. The CDR3 is 14 residues long. Germline assignment: CDR1 SGHTA and CDR2 FQGNSA. V shed 6 bases and J shed 6 bases, with 15 bases lying between them. In DNA form, the CDR3 reads TGTGCCAGCAGGCAGTCTAGCAGTGGTCAGCCCCAGCATTTT. This gives the protein CASRQSSSGQPQHF.

By share, this clonotype counts as medium-sized. This sequence joins TRBV6-5 and TRBJ2-1; D is uncertain. Germline CDR1 reads MNHEY; CDR2 reads SVGAGI. This CDR3 contains 13 residues. Trimming pared 4 bases from V and 7 bases from J, leaving 11 bases between. The CDR3 sequence: CASSSPLRNEQFF. The CDR3, as DNA: TGTGCCAGCAGTTCCCCCCTTAGGAATGAGCAGTTCTTC.

This clonotype was detected many times. The V gene is TRBV2, the J gene TRBJ2-4; D may be TRBD1 (5 bases). This CDR3 comprises 14 residues. Germline V CDR1 and CDR2: SNHLY, FYNNEI. Trimming stripped 5 bases from V and 9 bases from J, with 17 bases between. The CDR3 here is CASSFSHQGPIQYF. The CDR3 bases are TGTGCCAGCAGTTTTAGCCATCAGGGTCCCATTCAGTACTTC.

This clonotype was seen a few times. This sequence joins TRBV12-3 or TRBV12-4 and TRBJ1-2, with D possibly matching TRBD1 (6 bases). Trimming took off 7 bases at V and 7 bases at J, with 16 bases between the two ends. This CDR3 spans 13 amino acids. CDR3 amino acids: CASTLGGAGGYTF. In DNA, the CDR3 is TGTGCCAGCACCCTGGGGGGGGCCGGTGGCTACACCTTC.

The chain combines TRBV6-2 or TRBV6-3 with TRBJ2-6, with D unresolved. CDR1 MNHEY and CDR2 SVGEGT come from the germline V gene. Between the trimmed V and J ends, which lost 3 bases and 13 bases, there was a span of 22 bases. This CDR3 contains 16 residues. CDR3: CASSYQHLNLPRVLTF. CDR3 sequence (DNA): TGTGCCAGCAGTTATCAGCACCTAAACCTACCTAGAGTCCTGACTTTC.

In its sample, this clonotype was seen a few times. The V call is TRBV6-2 or TRBV6-3, the J call TRBJ2-7; TRBD1 matches at 9 bases. The germline V gene encodes CDR1 MNHEY and CDR2 SVGEGT. V shed 6 bases, J shed 2 bases, and the junction held 8 bases outside the gene matches. The CDR3 extends over 15 amino acids. CDR3 region: CASSLDRGWAYEQYF. The CDR3 DNA reads TGTGCCAGCAGCCTGGACAGGGGATGGGCCTACGAGCAGTACTTC.

The chain uses TRBV9 and TRBJ1-1; D is possibly TRBD1 (6 bases). This CDR3 is 15 amino acids long. Trimming stripped 2 bases from V and 5 bases from J, with 16 bases between. Germline values: CDR1 SGDLS, CDR2 YYNGEE. CDR3 sequence reads: CASSVDGGAWTEAFF. CDR3 coding DNA: TGTGCCAGCAGCGTCGACGGGGGGGCTTGGACTGAAGCTTTCTTT.

This clonotype was counted ten times or more. V gene TRBV18 combines with J gene TRBJ2-4, with TRBD2 as a possible D gene (5 bases). Germline-derived CDR1 and CDR2 are KGHSH and LQKENI. V was cut by 6 bases and J by 8 bases, with 8 bases left in between. This CDR3 spans 11 amino acids. The CDR3 sequence is CASSQEDIQYF. The CDR3, as DNA: TGTGCCAGCTCTCAGGAGGACATTCAGTACTTC.

The sample holds a few counts of this clonotype. The chain carries TRBV7-2 and TRBJ2-2; 11 nucleotides match TRBD1. This CDR3 is 18 amino acids long. J lost 2 bases, V lost 5 bases, and 10 bases had no gene match. The germline CDR1 and CDR2 sequences are SGHTA and FQGNSA. CDR3 amino acids: CASSPPLGQGGNTGELFF. CDR3 coding DNA: TGTGCCAGCAGCCCCCCCCTGGGACAGGGGGGAAACACCGGGGAGCTGTTTTTT.

This clonotype was counted between two and nine times. V and J are TRBV19 and TRBJ2-3; the D is unclear. The CDR3 covers 14 residues. The V and J ends lost 5 bases and 2 bases respectively, with 11 bases between them. Germline loops: CDR1 LNHDA, CDR2 SQIVND (reference sequence). This CDR3 is CASSAVAFTDTQYF. The CDR3 nucleotides read TGTGCCAGTAGTGCTGTAGCTTTCACAGATACGCAGTATTTT.

This clonotype was counted only a few times. One end of the junction fails to match germline, which may point to a read error. The chain couples TRBV27 to TRBJ2-3; D is ambiguous. CDR3 length: 16 amino acids. From germline, CDR1 is MNHEY and CDR2 SMNVEV (reference sequence). In nucleotides, the CDR3 is TGTGCCGGCAGACGCACACCGCGGCCTAGCACAGATACGCAGTATTTT. This translates into CAGRRTPRPSTDTQYF.

This clonotype has at least ten counts. The V gene is TRBV5-6, the J gene TRBJ1-1, with 7 bases identical to TRBD1. V lost 2 bases to trimming and J lost 6 bases; unmatched junction nucleotides: 28. Germline V gene lookup returns CDR1 SGHDT and CDR2 YYEEEE. CDR3 length: 21 residues. This CDR3 reads CASSLETGAFLTPPREAEAFF. Here the CDR3 DNA reads TGTGCCAGCAGCTTAGAAACAGGGGCTTTTCTAACACCTCCACGTGAGGCTGAAGCTTTCTTT.

This clonotype was picked up a small number of times. A much larger clone sits a single nucleotide away, making a read error possible. The chain is built from TRBV4-1 and TRBJ2-3; D remains ambiguous. The V and J ends lost 5 bases and 4 bases respectively, with 10 bases between them. Per germline, CDR1 MGHRA and CDR2 YSYEKL. The CDR3 totals 13 residues. The CDR3, as DNA: TGCGCCAGCAGCGCTATTGAAGCAGATACGCAGTATTTT. Protein product: CASSAIEADTQYF.

Many counts were recorded for this clonotype. The chain uses TRBV5-4 and TRBJ2-7; D may be TRBD2 (6 bases). Per germline, CDR1 SGHNT and CDR2 YYREEE (reference sequence). CDR3 length: 15 amino acids. V was clipped by 2 bases and J by 5 bases, with 17 bases between them. Written as DNA, the CDR3 is TGTGCCAGCAGCTTACCCGGGGCGGCTAGCGACGAGCAGTACTTC. It is translated as CASSLPGAASDEQYF.

This clonotype was seen a handful of times. The chain employs TRBV11-1 and TRBJ2-7, with a weak D call TRBD1 (6 bases). This CDR3 is built from 16 residues. Per germline, CDR1 SGHAT and CDR2 FQDESV (reference sequence). V lost 5 bases, J lost 0 bases, and 17 bases lay in between. The CDR3, as DNA: TGTGCCAGCAGCACGCAGGGGAAGGTAAGCTCCTACGAGCAGTACTTC. Residues: CASSTQGKVSSYEQYF. The whole variable domain, remainder taken from reference TRBV11-1 and TRBJ2-7, is EAEVAQSPRYKITEKSQAVAFWCDPISGHATLYWYRQILGQGPELLVQFQDESVVDDSQLPKDRFSAERLKGVDSTLKIQPAELGDSAMYLCASSTQGKVSSYEQYFGPGTRLTVT.

This clonotype was counted at least ten times. The chain links TRBV19 to TRBJ2-1; possibly TRBD1 for D (6 bases). This CDR3 has 15 residues. CDR1 and CDR2 (germline): LNHDA, SQIVND (reference sequence). V was clipped by 7 bases and J by 2 bases, with 15 bases between them. CDR3 nucleotide sequence: TGTGCCAGTACCCCGGGTGGGGGCCCCTACAATGAGCAGTTCTTC. Amino acid sequence: CASTPGGGPYNEQFF.

This clonotype was observed many times. V usage is TRBV6-1 and J usage is TRBJ2-1; the D is unclear. Trimming left V 3 bases short and J 4 bases short, with 16 bases between. From germline, CDR1 is MNHNS and CDR2 SASEGT. The CDR3 runs to 16 residues. The CDR3 sequence is CASSDEDLNLYNEQFF. CDR3 in DNA: TGTGCCAGCAGTGATGAGGATCTTAACCTTTACAATGAGCAGTTCTTC.

This clonotype occurred a few times. The chain is built from TRBV6-2 or TRBV6-3 and TRBJ1-5; a weak D match, TRBD1 (6 bases). Trimming stripped 10 bases from V and 2 bases from J, with 15 bases between. This CDR3 contains 14 residues. Germline V gene lookup returns CDR1 MNHEY and CDR2 SVGEGT. This chain's CDR3 is CATRTGGGNQPQHF. The CDR3 coding sequence is TGTGCCACCCGTACCGGGGGCGGCAATCAGCCCCAGCATTTT.

This chain uses TRBV27 with TRBJ2-5; 7 bases match TRBD1. Trimming at V came to 2 bases and at J to 4 bases, leaving 13 bases not matched to a gene. The CDR3 loop spans 17 amino acids. Germline values: CDR1 MNHEY, CDR2 SMNVEV (reference sequence). The CDR3 DNA reads as TGTGCCAGCAGTTTACGTCCATTCCCAGGGGGTTTAGAGACCCAGTACTTC. Its protein is CASSLRPFPGGLETQYF.